What follows are 19 T cell receptor beta chains derived from one specimen sequenced in a study of long-term antiretroviral therapy in people with HIV. The assay used was immunoSEQ (version v3.0), run at survey level. Assay used: immunoSEQ multiplex PCR; TCRdb lists only in-frame clones, some missing. The data show 30,000 to 45,000 clones, 80% seen once. This sample comprised unsorted PBMCs, obtained 3.4 years after starting antiretroviral therapy. These receptors originate from a young man with HIV.

The gene calls are TRBV5-4 and TRBJ2-3; 10 bases fit TRBD1. V lost 3 bases to trimming and J lost 1 base; unmatched junction nucleotides: 5. The germline V gene encodes CDR1 SGHNT and CDR2 YYREEE (reference sequence). This CDR3 contains 16 residues. The DNA for the CDR3 is TGTGCCAGCAGCTCCGGCGGGACAGGGGGCACAGATACGCAGTATTTT. Protein product: CASSSGGTGGTDTQYF.

The CDR3 sequence: CASSEGTGAGANVLTF. CDR3 DNA: TGTGCCAGCAGTGAAGGGACAGGGGCCGGGGCCAACGTCCTGACTTTC. The genes are TRBV2 and TRBJ2-6, with 9 bases that match TRBD1. The CDR3 is 16 amino acids. Germline V gene data show CDR1 as SNHLY and CDR2 as FYNNEI. V was pared by 1 base and J by 4 bases, with 2 bases of the junction left unmatched.

This clone was detected once. The V and J genes are TRBV21-1 and TRBJ2-6. TRBV21-1 is designated a pseudogene. The CDR3 is made up of 15 amino acids. The CDR3 sequence: CARPEGSSGANVLTF. CDR3 sequence (DNA): TGTGCCAGGCCTGAGGGGAGCTCTGGGGCCAACGTCCTGACTTTC.

V usage is TRBV5-4 and J usage is TRBJ1-6; the D is unclear. CDR1 and CDR2 from the germline V gene are SGHNT and YYREEE (reference sequence). V shed 4 bases and J shed 18 bases, with 11 bases lying between them. The CDR3 totals 10 residues. The CDR3 sequence: CASSTPRTHF. The CDR3 bases are TGTGCCAGCAGCACGCCGCGGACCCACTTT.

Only a few counts were recorded for this clone. The chain carries TRBV28 and TRBJ2-2; TRBD1 matches 10 bases. V gave up 7 bases and J gave up 4 bases; unmatched junction bases: 6. Germline CDR1 reads MDHEN; CDR2 reads SYDVKM. The CDR3 is made up of 15 amino acids. As DNA, the CDR3 is TGTGCCAGCATGGGGACAGGGGATTTCACCGGGGAGCTGTTTTTT. Translating it yields CASMGTGDFTGELFF.

This chain uses TRBV29-1 with TRBJ2-7; 9 nucleotides match TRBD1. The germline CDR1 and CDR2 sequences are SQVTM and ANQGSEA. There are 13 residues in the CDR3. The J segment lost 1 base and the V segment lost 5 bases, leaving 3 bases of the junction unmatched. The CDR3 DNA sequence: TGCAGCGTTCCTGGACAGGGGTCCTACGAGCAGTACTTC. This sequence encodes CSVPGQGSYEQYF.

The V call is TRBV28, the J call TRBJ2-7; 8 bases are a match to TRBD2. This CDR3 has 13 residues. Germline assignment: CDR1 MDHEN and CDR2 SYDVKM. J was trimmed by 4 bases and V by 6 bases; bases with no gene match: 5. CDR3 DNA: TGTGCCAGCAGCAGCGGGAGTAGGTACGAGCAGTACTTC. It is translated as CASSSGSRYEQYF.

The genes are TRBV7-6 and TRBJ1-4; D is unclear. The ends were cut back, 3 bases at V and 4 bases at J, with 9 bases in the middle. Germline V lookup: CDR1 SGHVS, CDR2 FNYEAQ. The CDR3 loop spans 14 amino acids. DNA of the CDR3: TGTGCCAGCAGCTTCGGGTCTGGTAATGAAAAACTGTTTTTT. It codes for CASSFGSGNEKLFF.

This clone was recorded only once. In DNA form, the CDR3 reads TGTGCCAGCAGTGAACTAGAGACGGTCCCCTCCTACAATGAGCAGTTCTTC. This translates into CASSELETVPSYNEQFF. The chain combines TRBV6-1 with TRBJ2-1; D is unclear. The V end was cut by 2 bases, the J end by 0 bases, with 14 bases between. The CDR3 spans 17 residues. Germline values: CDR1 MNHNS, CDR2 SASEGT.

This clone was recorded a few times. This chain joins TRBV11-2 and TRBJ2-7, with D unresolved. Germline loops: CDR1 SGHAT, CDR2 FQNNGV. The CDR3 totals 14 residues. The ends were cut back, 1 base at V and 8 bases at J, with 15 bases in the middle. CDR3 nucleotide sequence: TGTGCCAGCAGCTTAGGGGCTTGGCGCCAACAGCAGTACTTC. As protein: CASSLGAWRQQQYF.

The CDR3: CASSNTQVMTGNTIYF. The CDR3 DNA reads TGTGCCAGTAGCAACACCCAGGTTATGACTGGAAACACCATATATTTT. The chain couples TRBV19 to TRBJ1-3; no firm D call. From germline, CDR1 is LNHDA and CDR2 SQIVND (reference sequence). V lost 6 bases to trimming and J lost 2 bases, with 17 bases between them. This CDR3 is 16 amino acids long.

V is TRBV5-8 and J is TRBJ1-5; TRBD1 aligns across 7 bases. V dropped 0 bases and J dropped 3; count of bases not matched to a gene: 3. Germline CDR1 SGHTS, CDR2 YDEGEE. This CDR3 is built from 15 residues. The CDR3 reads CASSLGQGINQPQHF. CDR3 sequence (DNA): TGTGCCAGCAGCTTGGGACAGGGAATCAATCAGCCCCAGCATTTT.

This chain uses TRBV7-9 with TRBJ2-5; D gene uncertain. This CDR3 is 12 amino acids long. CDR1 and CDR2 (germline): SEHNR, FQNEAQ (reference sequence). V lost 5 bases and J lost 2, with 6 bases in between. CDR3 DNA: TGTGCCAGCAGCACGTTACAAGAGACCCAGTACTTC. This gives the protein CASSTLQETQYF.

The chain is built from TRBV30 and TRBJ1-2; 10 bases align to TRBD1. The V and J ends lost 2 bases and 3 bases, in that order; junction bases with no gene match: 6. Germline V gene data show CDR1 as GTSNPN and CDR2 as SVGIG (reference sequence). CDR3 length: 15 residues. CDR3 nucleotides: TGTGCCTGGAGTAACTCCGGGACAGGGGACTATGGCTACACCTTC. Protein sequence: CAWSNSGTGDYGYTF.

There are a few counts of this clone. The chain is built from TRBV28 and TRBJ2-7; TRBD1 matches 7 bases. V lost 6 bases and J lost 4; bases outside the gene matches: 6. Germline V CDR1 and CDR2: MDHEN, SYDVKM. This CDR3 region has 13 residues. As DNA, the CDR3 is TGTGCCAGCAGCACCACAGGGGTTTACGAGCAGTACTTC. Its translation: CASSTTGVYEQYF.

The chain combines TRBV9 with TRBJ2-5; weak D call: TRBD1 (5 bases). CDR1 and CDR2 from the germline V gene are SGDLS and YYNGEE. Trimming shortened V by 0 bases and J by 4 bases, and 10 bases separated the two germline ends. There are 14 residues in the CDR3. Here the CDR3 reads CASSVDGAGETQYF. DNA of the CDR3: TGTGCCAGCAGCGTAGATGGGGCAGGAGAGACCCAGTACTTC.

This chain links TRBV7-8 with TRBJ2-5; possibly TRBD1 for D (5 bases). Trimming stripped 6 bases from V and 7 bases from J, with 15 bases between. CDR3 length: 13 residues. The germline V gene has CDR1 SGHVS and CDR2 FQNEAQ. CDR3 region: CASRGIGQGTQYF. The CDR3 DNA follows: TGTGCCAGCAGGGGGATAGGGCAGGGGACCCAGTACTTC.

This chain connects TRBV28 to TRBJ1-3, with unresolved D. The length of the CDR3 is 10 residues. Germline CDR1 MDHEN, CDR2 SYDVKM. The CDR3 region has the DNA TGTCTGGTCTCTGGAAACACCATATATTTT. Translated, it gives CLVSGNTIYF.

This clone was detected a few times. V and J are TRBV28 and TRBJ1-2, with D tentatively TRBD1 (6 bases). The CDR3 contains 11 residues. Germline values: CDR1 MDHEN, CDR2 SYDVKM. Trimming cost V 6 bases and J 8 bases, with 10 bases left between them. CDR3 sequence (DNA): TGTGCCAGCAGCCGAAGGGGGGGCTACACCTTC. Its translation is CASSRRGGYTF.